Listed below are T cell receptor beta chains from one sample, sequenced in a study of blood T cell repertoires in COVID-19. The table came from immunoSEQ multiplex PCR; TCRdb's copy has only in-frame clones and leaves some out. The sample records under 200,000 clones, 87% being singletons. Sequenced sample: peripheral blood. These TCRs come from a man aged 55 to 70 with active or convalescent COVID-19. Both conserved end residues are part of each CDR3. D genes are given only for firm matches. Clone size, where shown, is once, few, many, or a class for clones that have expanded.

clone_size j_call d_call v_call cdr3_aa cdr3_nt
. TRBJ2-1 TRBD2 TRBV5-1 CASSLAVAGAIDEQFF TGCGCCAGCAGCTTGGCCGTAGCGGGGGCGATCGATGAGCAGTTCTTC
once TRBJ1-5 TRBD1 TRBV18 CASSLQGIDPQHF TGTGCCAGCTCCCTACAGGGGATTGATCCCCAGCATTTT
. TRBJ1-5 TRBD1 TRBV5-1 CASSLTGAGNQPQHF TGCGCCAGCAGCTTGACAGGGGCCGGCAATCAGCCCCAGCATTTT
. TRBJ1-1 TRBD1 TRBV20-1 CSAYGTVEAFF TGCAGTGCTTATGGGACAGTTGAAGCTTTCTTT
. TRBJ2-3 TRBD2 TRBV6-1 CASSALLAGRAPDTQYF TGTGCCAGCAGTGCCCTACTAGCGGGGAGGGCGCCAGATACGCAGTATTTT
. TRBJ2-7 . TRBV6-5 CASSYDRAYEQYF TGTGCCAGCAGTTACGACAGAGCCTACGAGCAGTACTTC
. TRBJ2-3 TRBD2 TRBV3-1/TRBV3-2 CASSQEAPSGGITDTQYF TGTGCCAGCAGCCAAGAGGCGCCTAGCGGGGGGATCACAGATACGCAGTATTTT
. TRBJ1-4 TRBD1 TRBV5-1 CASSTTGTVTTNEKLFF TGCGCCAGCAGCACGACAGGGACCGTAACAACTAATGAAAAACTGTTTTTT
many TRBJ1-2 . TRBV5-6 CASSREGVYGYTF TGTGCCAGCAGCAGGGAAGGGGTCTATGGCTACACCTTC
. TRBJ2-7 . TRBV4-2 CASSQVSGQSSYEQYF TGTGCCAGCAGCCAAGTGTCAGGACAGAGCTCCTACGAGCAGTACTTC
. TRBJ2-3 TRBD1 TRBV5-1 CASSGTAGQGGRTQYF TGCGCCAGCAGCGGTACCGCGGGACAGGGGGGCCGTACGCAGTATTTT
. TRBJ1-6 TRBD1 TRBV6-1 CASSEDRAHSPLHF TGTGCCAGCAGTGAGGACAGGGCGCATTCACCCCTCCACTTT
. TRBJ2-1 TRBD2 TRBV5-4 CASSLSAGGYNEQFF TGTGCCAGCAGCTTGTCGGCGGGGGGGTACAATGAGCAGTTCTTC
. TRBJ2-5 . TRBV18 CASSRTSGGRETQYF TGTGCCAGCTCTCGCACATCGGGCGGGCGGGAGACCCAGTACTTC
. TRBJ2-3 TRBD2 TRBV6-1 CASSDESSGGLTDTQYF TGTGCCAGCAGTGATGAATCTAGCGGGGGACTCACAGATACGCAGTATTTT
. TRBJ2-7 TRBD2 TRBV2 CASSEALTSGGYEQYF TGTGCCAGCAGTGAAGCGCTTACTAGCGGGGGCTACGAGCAGTACTTC
. TRBJ2-2 . TRBV29-1 CSVDWGRGGELFF TGCAGCGTGGACTGGGGGCGAGGCGGGGAGCTGTTTTTT
. TRBJ1-1 . TRBV6-5 CASSSAGGEAFF TGTGCCAGCAGTTCCGCCGGGGGTGAAGCTTTCTTT
. TRBJ1-1 . TRBV2 CASRVYINTEAFF TGTGCCAGCCGGGTATATATCAACACTGAAGCTTTCTTT
. TRBJ1-1 . TRBV15 CATSRDPREAFF TGTGCCACCAGCAGAGATCCCCGTGAAGCTTTCTTT
. TRBJ2-3 TRBD2 TRBV2 CASSELLAIDTQYF TGTGCCAGCAGTGAATTACTAGCGATAGATACGCAGTATTTT
. TRBJ1-5 . TRBV18 CASSLLQDQPQHF TGTGCCAGCTCACTTTTACAGGATCAGCCCCAGCATTTT
. TRBJ2-5 TRBD2 TRBV30 CAWSLAGALKETQYF TGTGCCTGGAGCCTAGCGGGGGCCCTGAAGGAGACCCAGTACTTC
. TRBJ2-1 TRBD1 TRBV5-1 CASRPGQAEQFF TGCGCCAGCAGACCGGGACAGGCTGAGCAGTTCTTC
once TRBJ1-1 . TRBV29-1 CSGEEQPNTEAFF TGCAGCGGGGAGGAACAACCGAACACTGAAGCTTTCTTT
. TRBJ2-1 . TRBV2 CASRDTIQGEQFF TGTGCCAGCCGGGACACCATTCAGGGTGAGCAGTTCTTC
once TRBJ2-7 TRBD1 TRBV15 CATSRDRGRYEQYF TGTGCCACCAGCAGAGACAGGGGGCGATACGAGCAGTACTTC